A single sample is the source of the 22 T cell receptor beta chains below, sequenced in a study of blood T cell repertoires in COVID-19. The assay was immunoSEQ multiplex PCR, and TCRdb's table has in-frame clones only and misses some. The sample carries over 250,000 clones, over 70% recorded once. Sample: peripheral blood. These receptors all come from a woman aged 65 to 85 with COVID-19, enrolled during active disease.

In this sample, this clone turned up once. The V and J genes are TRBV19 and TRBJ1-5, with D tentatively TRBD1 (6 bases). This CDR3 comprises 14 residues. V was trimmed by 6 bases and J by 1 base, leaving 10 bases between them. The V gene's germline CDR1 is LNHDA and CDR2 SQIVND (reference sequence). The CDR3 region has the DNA TGTGCCAGTAGCACAGGGATGAGCAATCAGCCCCAGCATTTT. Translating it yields CASSTGMSNQPQHF.

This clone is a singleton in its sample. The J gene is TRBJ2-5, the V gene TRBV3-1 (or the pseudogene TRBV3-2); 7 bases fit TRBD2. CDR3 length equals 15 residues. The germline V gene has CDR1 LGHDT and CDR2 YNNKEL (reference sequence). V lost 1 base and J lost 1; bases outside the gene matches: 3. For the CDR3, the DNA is TGTGCCAGCAGCCAAGCTAGCGGAGTCCAAGAGACCCAGTACTTC. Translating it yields CASSQASGVQETQYF.

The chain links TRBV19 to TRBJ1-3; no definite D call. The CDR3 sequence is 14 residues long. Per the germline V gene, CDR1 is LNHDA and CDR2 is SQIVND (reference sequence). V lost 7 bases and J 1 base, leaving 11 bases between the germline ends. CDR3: CASTRGGSGNTIYF. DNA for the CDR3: TGTGCCAGTACCCGTGGAGGGTCTGGAAACACCATATATTTT. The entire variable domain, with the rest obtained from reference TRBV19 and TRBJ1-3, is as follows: DGGITQSPKYLFRKEGQNVTLSCEQNLNHDAMYWYRQDPGQGLRLIYYSQIVNDFQKGDIAEGYSVSREKKESFPLTVTSAQKNPTAFYLCASTRGGSGNTIYFGEGSWLTVV.

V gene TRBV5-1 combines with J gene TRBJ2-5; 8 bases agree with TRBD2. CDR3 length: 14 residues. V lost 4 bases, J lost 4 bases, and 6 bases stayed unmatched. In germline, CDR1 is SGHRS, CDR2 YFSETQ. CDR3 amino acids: CASSPGGFGETQYF. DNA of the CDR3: TGCGCCAGCAGCCCGGGAGGGTTTGGAGAGACCCAGTACTTC.

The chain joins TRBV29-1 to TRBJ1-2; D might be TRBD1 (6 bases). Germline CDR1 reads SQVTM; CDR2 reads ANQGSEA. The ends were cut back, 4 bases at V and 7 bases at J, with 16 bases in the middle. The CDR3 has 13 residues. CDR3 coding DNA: TGCAGCGTTGTGGGGGTCAGGGGTGGTGGCTACACCTTC. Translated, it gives CSVVGVRGGGYTF.

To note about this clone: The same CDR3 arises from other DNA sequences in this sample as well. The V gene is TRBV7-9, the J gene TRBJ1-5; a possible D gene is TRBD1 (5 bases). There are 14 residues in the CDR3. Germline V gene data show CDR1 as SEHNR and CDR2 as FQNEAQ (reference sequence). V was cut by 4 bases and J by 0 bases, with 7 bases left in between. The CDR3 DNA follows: TGTGCCAGCAGCTCAACAGGTAGCAATCAGCCCCAGCATTTT. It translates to CASSSTGSNQPQHF.

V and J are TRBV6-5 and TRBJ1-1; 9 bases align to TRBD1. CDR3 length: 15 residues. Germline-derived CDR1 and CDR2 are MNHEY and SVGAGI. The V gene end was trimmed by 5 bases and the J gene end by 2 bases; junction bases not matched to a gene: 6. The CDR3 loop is CASSPRTGENTEAFF. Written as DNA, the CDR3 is TGTGCCAGCAGTCCCAGGACAGGGGAAAACACTGAAGCTTTCTTT.

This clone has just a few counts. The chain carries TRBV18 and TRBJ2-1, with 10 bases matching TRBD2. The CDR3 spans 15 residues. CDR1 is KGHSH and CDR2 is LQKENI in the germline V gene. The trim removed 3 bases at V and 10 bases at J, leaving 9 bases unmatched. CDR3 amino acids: CASSPLPSGSGEQFF. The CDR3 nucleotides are TGTGCCAGCTCACCGTTGCCTAGCGGGAGTGGCGAGCAGTTCTTC.

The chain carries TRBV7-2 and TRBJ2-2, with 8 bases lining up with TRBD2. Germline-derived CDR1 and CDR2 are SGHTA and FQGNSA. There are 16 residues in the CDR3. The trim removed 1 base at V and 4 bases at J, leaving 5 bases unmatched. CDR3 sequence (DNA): TGTGCCAGCAGCTTAGGCACTAGCGGCCCCACCGGGGAGCTGTTTTTT. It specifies CASSLGTSGPTGELFF.

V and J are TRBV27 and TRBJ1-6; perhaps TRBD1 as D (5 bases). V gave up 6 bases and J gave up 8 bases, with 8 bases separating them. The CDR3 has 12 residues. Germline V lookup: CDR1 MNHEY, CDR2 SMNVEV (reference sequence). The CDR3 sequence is CASRWGDSPLHF. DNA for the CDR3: TGTGCCAGCAGATGGGGGGATTCACCCCTCCACTTT.

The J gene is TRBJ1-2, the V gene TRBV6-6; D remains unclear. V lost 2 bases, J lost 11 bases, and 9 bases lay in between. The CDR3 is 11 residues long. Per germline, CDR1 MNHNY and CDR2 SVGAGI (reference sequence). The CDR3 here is CASSYTPGYTF. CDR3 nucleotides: TGTGCCAGCAGTTACACCCCGGGATACACCTTC.

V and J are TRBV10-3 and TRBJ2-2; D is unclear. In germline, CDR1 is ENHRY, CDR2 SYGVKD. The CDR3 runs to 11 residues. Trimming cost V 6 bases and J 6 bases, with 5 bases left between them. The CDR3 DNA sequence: TGTGCCATCAGCCCCGCCGGGGAGCTGTTTTTT. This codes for CAISPAGELFF.

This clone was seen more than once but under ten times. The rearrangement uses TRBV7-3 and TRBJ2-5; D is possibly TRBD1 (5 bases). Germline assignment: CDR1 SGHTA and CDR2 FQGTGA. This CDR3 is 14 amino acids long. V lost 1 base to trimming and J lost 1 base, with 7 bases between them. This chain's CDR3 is CASSLSGAQETQYF. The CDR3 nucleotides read TGTGCCAGCAGCTTAAGTGGGGCCCAAGAGACCCAGTACTTC.

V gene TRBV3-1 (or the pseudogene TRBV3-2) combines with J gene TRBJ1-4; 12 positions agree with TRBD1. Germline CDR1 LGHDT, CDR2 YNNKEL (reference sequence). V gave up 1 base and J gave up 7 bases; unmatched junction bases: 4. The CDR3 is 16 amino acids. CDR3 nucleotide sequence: TGTGCCAGCAGCCAAGCCGGGACAGGGGGCGTTGAAAAACTGTTTTTT. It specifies CASSQAGTGGVEKLFF.

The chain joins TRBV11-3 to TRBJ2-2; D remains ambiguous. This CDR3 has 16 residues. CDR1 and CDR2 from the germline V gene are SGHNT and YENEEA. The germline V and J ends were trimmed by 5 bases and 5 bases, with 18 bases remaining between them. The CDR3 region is CASSPRRSGFTGELFF. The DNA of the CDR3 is TGTGCCAGCAGCCCCCGACGGTCCGGGTTTACCGGGGAGCTGTTTTTT.

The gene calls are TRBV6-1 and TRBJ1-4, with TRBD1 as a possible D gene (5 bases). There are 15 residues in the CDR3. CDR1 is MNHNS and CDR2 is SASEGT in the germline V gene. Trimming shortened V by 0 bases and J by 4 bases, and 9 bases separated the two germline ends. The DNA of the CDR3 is TGTGCCAGCAGTGAAGCGGGGGGGATTAATGAAAAACTGTTTTTT. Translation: CASSEAGGINEKLFF.

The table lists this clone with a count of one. The chain's CDR3 is CAIKAGGPDTQYF. The DNA for the CDR3 is TGTGCCATCAAGGCGGGAGGGCCAGATACGCAGTATTTT. The chain links TRBV10-3 to TRBJ2-3; 9 nucleotides match TRBD2. V dropped 7 bases and J dropped 4; count of bases not matched to a gene: 3. CDR1 ENHRY and CDR2 SYGVKD come from the germline V gene. The CDR3 is made up of 13 amino acids.

CDR3 nucleotides: TGTGCCAGCTCACCAGGACAGGTGACTCTAGCGGGGTCCTACAATGAGCAGTTCTTC. Its protein is CASSPGQVTLAGSYNEQFF. The genes are TRBV18 and TRBJ2-1, with TRBD2 identical over 9 bases. CDR1 and CDR2 (germline): KGHSH, LQKENI. The CDR3 sequence is 19 residues long. Unmatched junction bases numbered 12, after V lost 2 bases and J lost 1 base.

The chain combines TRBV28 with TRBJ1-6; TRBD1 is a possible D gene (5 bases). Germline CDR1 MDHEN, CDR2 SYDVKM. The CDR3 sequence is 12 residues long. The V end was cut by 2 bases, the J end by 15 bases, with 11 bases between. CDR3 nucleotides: TGTGCCAGCAGTTTAGGCAGGGTTAGCCTCCACTTT. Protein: CASSLGRVSLHF.

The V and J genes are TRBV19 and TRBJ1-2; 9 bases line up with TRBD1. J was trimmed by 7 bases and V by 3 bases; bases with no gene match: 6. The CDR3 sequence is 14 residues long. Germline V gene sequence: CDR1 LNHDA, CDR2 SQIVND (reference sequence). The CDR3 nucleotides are TGTGCCAGTAGTATCCAGGGACAGGGTCTTGGCTACACCTTC. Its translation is CASSIQGQGLGYTF.

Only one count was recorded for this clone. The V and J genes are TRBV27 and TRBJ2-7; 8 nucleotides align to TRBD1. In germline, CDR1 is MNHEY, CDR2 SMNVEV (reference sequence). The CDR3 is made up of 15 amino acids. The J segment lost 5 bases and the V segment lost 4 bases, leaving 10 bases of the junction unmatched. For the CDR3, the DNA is TGTGCCAGCAGTTCCCTTAAGACAGGGGTCCACGAGCAGTACTTC. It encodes CASSSLKTGVHEQYF.

CDR3 sequence (DNA): TGTGCCAGCAGCTTTATTTTGTCACAGCACATCAACACCGGGGAGCTGTTTTTT. Its protein is CASSFILSQHINTGELFF. The chain joins TRBV7-3 to TRBJ2-2; D remains unclear. Germline V gene sequence: CDR1 SGHTA, CDR2 FQGTGA. Deletions cut 3 bases from V and 2 bases from J, with 19 bases between. The CDR3 has 18 residues.